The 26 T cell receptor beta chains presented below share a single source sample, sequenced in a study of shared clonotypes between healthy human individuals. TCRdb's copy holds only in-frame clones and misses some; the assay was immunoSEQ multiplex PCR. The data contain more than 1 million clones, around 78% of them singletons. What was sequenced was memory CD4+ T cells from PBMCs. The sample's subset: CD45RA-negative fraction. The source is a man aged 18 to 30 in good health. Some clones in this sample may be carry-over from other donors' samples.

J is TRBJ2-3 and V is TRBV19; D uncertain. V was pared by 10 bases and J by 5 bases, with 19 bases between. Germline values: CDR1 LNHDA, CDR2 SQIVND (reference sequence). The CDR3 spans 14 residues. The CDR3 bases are TGTGCCACCAAGGAAGTCCCGGCGGTAGATACGCAGTATTTT. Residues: CATKEVPAVDTQYF. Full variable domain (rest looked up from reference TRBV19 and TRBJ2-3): DGGITQSPKYLFRKEGQNVTLSCEQNLNHDAMYWYRQDPGQGLRLIYYSQIVNDFQKGDIAEGYSVSREKKESFPLTVTSAQKNPTAFYLCATKEVPAVDTQYFGPGTRLTVL.

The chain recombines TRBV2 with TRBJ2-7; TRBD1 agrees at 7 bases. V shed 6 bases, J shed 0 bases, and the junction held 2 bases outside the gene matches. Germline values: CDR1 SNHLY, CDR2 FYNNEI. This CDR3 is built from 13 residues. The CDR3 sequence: CASRGQFSYEQYF. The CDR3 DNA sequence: TGTGCCAGCAGGGGACAGTTCTCCTACGAGCAGTACTTC.

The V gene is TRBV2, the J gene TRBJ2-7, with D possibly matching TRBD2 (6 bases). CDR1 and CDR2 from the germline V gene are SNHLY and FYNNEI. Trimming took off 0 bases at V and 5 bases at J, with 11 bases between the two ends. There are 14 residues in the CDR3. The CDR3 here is CASSEALAMNEQYF. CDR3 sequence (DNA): TGTGCCAGCAGTGAAGCGCTAGCGATGAACGAGCAGTACTTC.

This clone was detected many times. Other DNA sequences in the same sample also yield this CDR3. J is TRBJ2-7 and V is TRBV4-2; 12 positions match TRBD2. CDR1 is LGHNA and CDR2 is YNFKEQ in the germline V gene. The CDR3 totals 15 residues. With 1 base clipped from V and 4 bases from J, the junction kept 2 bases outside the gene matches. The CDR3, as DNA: TGTGCCAGCAGCCAAGTGGGGACTAGCGGGTACGAGCAGTACTTC. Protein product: CASSQVGTSGYEQYF.

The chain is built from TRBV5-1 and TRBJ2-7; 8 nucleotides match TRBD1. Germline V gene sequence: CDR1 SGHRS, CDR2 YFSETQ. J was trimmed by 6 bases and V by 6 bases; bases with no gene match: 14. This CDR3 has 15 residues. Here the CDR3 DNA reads TGCGCCAGCAACCTCCTACAGGGGGAAGTTCGCGAGCAGTACTTC. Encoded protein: CASNLLQGEVREQYF. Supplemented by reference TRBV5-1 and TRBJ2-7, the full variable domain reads KAGVTQTPRYLIKTRGQQVTLSCSPISGHRSVSWYQQTPGQGLQFLFEYFSETQRNKGNFPGRFSGRQFSNSRSEMNVSTLELGDSALYLCASNLLQGEVREQYFGPGTRLTVT.

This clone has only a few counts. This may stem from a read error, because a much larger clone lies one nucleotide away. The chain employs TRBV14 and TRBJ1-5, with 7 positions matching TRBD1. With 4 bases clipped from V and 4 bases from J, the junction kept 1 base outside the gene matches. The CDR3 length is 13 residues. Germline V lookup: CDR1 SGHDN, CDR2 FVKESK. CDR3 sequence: CASSLQGNQPQHF. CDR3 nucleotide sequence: TGTGCCAGCAGCCTACAGGGGAATCAGCCCCAGCATTTT.

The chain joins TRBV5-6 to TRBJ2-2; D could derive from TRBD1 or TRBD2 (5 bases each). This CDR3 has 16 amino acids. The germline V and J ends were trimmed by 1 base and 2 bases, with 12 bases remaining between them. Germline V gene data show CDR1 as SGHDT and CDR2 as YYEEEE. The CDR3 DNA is TGTGCCAGCAGCTTGCTGGGACCCGCAAACACCGGGGAGCTGTTTTTT. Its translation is CASSLLGPANTGELFF.

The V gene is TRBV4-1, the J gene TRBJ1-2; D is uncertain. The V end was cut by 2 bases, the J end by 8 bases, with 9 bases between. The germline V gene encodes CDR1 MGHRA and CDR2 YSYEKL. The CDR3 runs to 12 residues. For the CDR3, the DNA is TGCGCCAGCAGCCAAAATTCACAAGGCTACACCTTC. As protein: CASSQNSQGYTF.

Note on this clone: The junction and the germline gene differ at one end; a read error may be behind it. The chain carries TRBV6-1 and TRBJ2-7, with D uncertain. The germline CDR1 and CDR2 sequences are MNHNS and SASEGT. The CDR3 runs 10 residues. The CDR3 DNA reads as TGTGCCAGCAGCGAAGTGGAGCAGTACTTC. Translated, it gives CASSEVEQYF.

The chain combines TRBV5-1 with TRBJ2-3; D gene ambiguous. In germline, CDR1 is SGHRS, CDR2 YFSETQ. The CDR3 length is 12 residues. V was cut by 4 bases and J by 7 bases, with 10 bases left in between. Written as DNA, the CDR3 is TGCGCCAGCAGCCCGGTTGGAAATACGCAGTATTTT. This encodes CASSPVGNTQYF.

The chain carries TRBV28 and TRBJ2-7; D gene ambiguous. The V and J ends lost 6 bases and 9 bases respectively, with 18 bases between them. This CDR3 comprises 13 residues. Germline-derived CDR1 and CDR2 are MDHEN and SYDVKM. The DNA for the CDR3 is TGTGCCAGCAGCCCCATCGCTGTCGACGGGCAGTACTTC. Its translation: CASSPIAVDGQYF.

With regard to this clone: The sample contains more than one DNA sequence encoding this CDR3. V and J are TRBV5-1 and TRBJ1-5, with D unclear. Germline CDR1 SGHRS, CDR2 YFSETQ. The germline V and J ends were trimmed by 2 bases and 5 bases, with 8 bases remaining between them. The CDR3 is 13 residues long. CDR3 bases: TGCGCCAGCAGCTTAGGGTTGGATCAGCCCCAGCATTTT. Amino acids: CASSLGLDQPQHF.

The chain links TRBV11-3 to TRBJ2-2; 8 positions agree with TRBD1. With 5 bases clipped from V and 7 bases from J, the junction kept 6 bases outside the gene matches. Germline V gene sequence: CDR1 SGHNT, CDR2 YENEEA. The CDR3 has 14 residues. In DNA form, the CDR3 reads TGTGCCAGCAGCCCAGGGGGCGTGGACGGGGAGCTGTTTTTT. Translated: CASSPGGVDGELFF.

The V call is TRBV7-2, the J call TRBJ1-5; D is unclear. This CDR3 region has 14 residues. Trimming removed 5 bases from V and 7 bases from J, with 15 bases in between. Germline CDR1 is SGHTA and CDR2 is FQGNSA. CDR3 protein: CASSPVGGSQPQHF. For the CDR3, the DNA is TGTGCCAGCAGCCCGGTTGGAGGGAGCCAGCCCCAGCATTTT.

The CDR3 region is CASSRTGGRETGELFF. For the CDR3, the DNA is TGCGCCAGCAGCCGGACAGGGGGAAGGGAAACCGGGGAGCTGTTTTTT. The rearrangement links TRBV5-1 to TRBJ2-2; 10 nucleotides align to TRBD1. Germline lookup yields CDR1 SGHRS and CDR2 YFSETQ. Unmatched junction bases numbered 8, after V lost 4 bases and J lost 5 bases. This CDR3 region has 16 residues.

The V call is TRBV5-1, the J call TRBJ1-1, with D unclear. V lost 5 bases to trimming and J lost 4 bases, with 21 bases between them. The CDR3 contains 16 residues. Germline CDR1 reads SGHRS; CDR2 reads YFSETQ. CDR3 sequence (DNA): TGCGCCAGCAGGCCCGCCGGTGCGAGGGTAGTCACTGAAGCTTTCTTT. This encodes CASRPAGARVVTEAFF.

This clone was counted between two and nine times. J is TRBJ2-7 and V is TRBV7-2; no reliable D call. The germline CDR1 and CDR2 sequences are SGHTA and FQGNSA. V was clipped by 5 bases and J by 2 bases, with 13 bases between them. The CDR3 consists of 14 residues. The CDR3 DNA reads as TGTGCCAGCAGCCCATACCCGATTCCCTACGAGCAGTACTTC. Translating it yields CASSPYPIPYEQYF.

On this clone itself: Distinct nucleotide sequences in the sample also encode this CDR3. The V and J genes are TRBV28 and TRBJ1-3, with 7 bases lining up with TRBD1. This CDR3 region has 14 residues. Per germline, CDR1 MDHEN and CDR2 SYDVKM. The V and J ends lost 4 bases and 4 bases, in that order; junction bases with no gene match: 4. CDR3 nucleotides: TGTGCCAGCAGTTCACCGGGACAGGGAAACACCATATATTTT. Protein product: CASSSPGQGNTIYF.

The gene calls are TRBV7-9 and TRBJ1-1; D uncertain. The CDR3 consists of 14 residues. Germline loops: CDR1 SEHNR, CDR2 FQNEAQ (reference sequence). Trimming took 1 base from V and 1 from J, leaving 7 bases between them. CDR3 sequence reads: CASSLVLGNTEAFF. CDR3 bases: TGTGCCAGCAGCTTAGTTCTCGGGAACACTGAAGCTTTCTTT.

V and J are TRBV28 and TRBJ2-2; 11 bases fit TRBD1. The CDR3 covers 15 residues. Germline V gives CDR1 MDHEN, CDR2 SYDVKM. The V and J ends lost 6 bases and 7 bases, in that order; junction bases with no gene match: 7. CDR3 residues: CASSRWTGGGGELFF. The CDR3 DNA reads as TGTGCCAGCAGCCGCTGGACAGGGGGCGGCGGGGAGCTGTTTTTT.

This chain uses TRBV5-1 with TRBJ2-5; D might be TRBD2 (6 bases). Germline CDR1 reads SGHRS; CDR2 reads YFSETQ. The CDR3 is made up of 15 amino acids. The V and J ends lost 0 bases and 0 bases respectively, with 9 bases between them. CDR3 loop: CASSLGWGDQETQYF. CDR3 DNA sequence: TGCGCCAGCAGCTTGGGTTGGGGGGACCAAGAGACCCAGTACTTC. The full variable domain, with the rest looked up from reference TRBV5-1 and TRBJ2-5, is KAGVTQTPRYLIKTRGQQVTLSCSPISGHRSVSWYQQTPGQGLQFLFEYFSETQRNKGNFPGRFSGRQFSNSRSEMNVSTLELGDSALYLCASSLGWGDQETQYFGPGTRLLVL.

CDR3 in DNA: TGCGCCAGCAGCTTACTGGCCGGGACAGGGTATGGCTACACCTTC. The encoded protein is CASSLLAGTGYGYTF. This rearrangement joins TRBV5-1 to TRBJ1-2; 9 positions agree with TRBD1. Germline assignment: CDR1 SGHRS and CDR2 YFSETQ. V shed 2 bases, J shed 5 bases, and the junction held 7 bases outside the gene matches. This CDR3 has 15 amino acids.

The CDR3: CASSLIGGEKLFF. CDR3 DNA: TGTGCCAGCAGCTTAATCGGGGGGGAAAAACTGTTTTTT. The chain is built from TRBV7-3 and TRBJ1-4, with D possibly being TRBD1 (5 bases). The CDR3 totals 13 residues. Germline V CDR1 and CDR2: SGHTA, FQGTGA. The V end lost 1 base, the J end lost 8 bases, and 8 bases lay between the germline ends.

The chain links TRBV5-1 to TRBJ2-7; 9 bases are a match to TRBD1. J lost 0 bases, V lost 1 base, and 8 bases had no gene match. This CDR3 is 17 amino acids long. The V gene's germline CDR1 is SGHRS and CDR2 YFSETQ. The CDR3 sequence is CASSLRGQGFGSYEQYF. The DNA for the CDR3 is TGCGCCAGCAGCTTGAGGGGACAGGGTTTCGGCTCCTACGAGCAGTACTTC. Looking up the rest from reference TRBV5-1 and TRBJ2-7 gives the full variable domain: KAGVTQTPRYLIKTRGQQVTLSCSPISGHRSVSWYQQTPGQGLQFLFEYFSETQRNKGNFPGRFSGRQFSNSRSEMNVSTLELGDSALYLCASSLRGQGFGSYEQYFGPGTRLTVT.

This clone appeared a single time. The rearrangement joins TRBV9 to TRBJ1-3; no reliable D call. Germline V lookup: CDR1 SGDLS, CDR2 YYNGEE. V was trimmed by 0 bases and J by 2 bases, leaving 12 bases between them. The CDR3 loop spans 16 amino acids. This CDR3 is CASSVGAGVAGNTIYF. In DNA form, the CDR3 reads TGTGCCAGCAGCGTAGGAGCAGGAGTGGCTGGAAACACCATATATTTT. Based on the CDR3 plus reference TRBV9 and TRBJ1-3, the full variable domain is DSGVTQTPKHLITATGQRVTLRCSPRSGDLSVYWYQQSLDQGLQFLIQYYNGEERAKGNILERFSAQQFPDLHSELNLSSLELGDSALYFCASSVGAGVAGNTIYFGEGSWLTVV.

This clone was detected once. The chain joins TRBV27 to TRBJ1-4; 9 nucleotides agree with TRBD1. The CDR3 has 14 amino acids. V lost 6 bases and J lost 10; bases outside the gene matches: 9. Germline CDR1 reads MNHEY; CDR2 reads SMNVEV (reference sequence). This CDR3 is CASRQTGQGRKLFF. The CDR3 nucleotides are TGTGCCAGCAGACAAACGGGACAGGGAAGAAAACTGTTTTTT.